Given below is one T cell receptor (beta chain) in context. Its antigen target is currently unknown. No base-level quality is on record; no much larger clone is a single base apart. The CDR3 covers 13 residues, taking in both the cysteine and the phenylalanine. Only the CDR3 DNA stays, 39 bases, in frame from base 1. CDR1 and CDR2, per the germline V gene (reference sequence), are MNHEY and SMNVEV. V was cut back by 2 bases and J by 0 bases, leaving a gap of 4 bases between them. The data originate from a study of CD8+ T cells in alopecia areata (dated by TCRdb to between 2017 and 2018). Some background on the complete study: Treated patients were enrolled in an open-label pilot trial of oral tofacitinib at 5 to 10 mg twice daily for moderate-to-severe alopecia areata. For the treated patients, the SALT score, which quantifies what percentage of scalp surface area is affected, served as the measure of disease severity. Patients received tofacitinib for 6 to 18 months and were then followed off drug for 6 months to check for delayed response and recurrence. Amplification of TCRbeta CDR3 regions was done by immunoSEQ multiplex PCR using 35 Vbeta forward primers and 13 Jbeta reverse primers. Tofacitinib-treated patients had biopsies at baseline and at 4 and 24 weeks of treatment, with a later scalp biopsy in several patients. Clonality in the scalp was compared among normal scalp (n=4), patchy alopecia areata scalp (n=8), and alopecia totalis/universalis scalp (n=8). In humans, TCRbeta sequencing was performed on scalp tissue and on sorted CD4+ and CD8+ peripheral blood T cells from healthy controls and from patients with patchy or totalis/universalis alopecia areata. RNA was obtained with the PAXgene miRNA kit for fixed scalp, the miRNeasy kit for PBMCs, and the RNeasy kit for mouse skin. The study used high-throughput TCRbeta sequencing to examine T cell clonal expansion in alopecia areata, in both the C3H/HeJ mouse model and human patients. General conclusions and limits of the study: Unlike mouse skin, where gammadelta T cells dominate, normal human skin contains resident alphabeta T cells that get sequenced too, which complicates analysis of the scalp TCR repertoire. Tofacitinib significantly lowered scalp clonality and the number of expanded CD8+ clones among the top 100 scalp clones. Higher clonality and more expanded CD8+ clones were observed in lesional scalp than in normal scalp, particularly in alopecia totalis/universalis, a finding suggestive of antigenic drive. Shared TCR sequences between patients were less evident than in mice, which may be partly attributable to HLA diversity in the patient population. Many expanded lesional clones persisted in scalp and blood during tofacitinib treatment, which may partly explain relapse after stopping treatment. Because the treated cohort was small and had just a single nonresponder, larger studies are needed to establish links between baseline CD8+ expansion and response.

The sample's time point label, decoded: 20 to 30 weeks on oral tofacitinib. In the paper's terms, the treatment or condition label means: oral pan-JAK inhibitor, 5-10 mg twice daily. Lesional scalp punch biopsies and peripheral blood were obtained from alopecia areata patients. After PBMCs were isolated by density centrifugation and stained for CD3, CD4 and CD8, a FACSAria was used to sort CD4+ and CD8+ T cells. The library came from the immunoSEQ multiplex PCR assay. RNA was extracted from all samples and reverse transcribed into cDNA as template for TCR sequencing. First-strand cDNA was synthesized with SuperScript III using a 2:1 mix of oligo-dT and random hexamers. A synthetic immune receptor repertoire was used to assess amplification bias, and residual bias was removed computationally. Per the original workflow: Raw reads were preprocessed to remove errors, and CDR3 was defined according to IMGT conventions as the region from the conserved cysteine to phenylalanine. Clonality was computed as 1 minus the Shannon entropy, with the entropy normalized by log2 of the number of productive unique TCRs. Whether each scalp clone was CD4 or CD8 was inferred by checking scalp TCRbeta sequences against the CD4 and CD8 repertoires from sorted blood. TCRdb stores this immuneACCESS table with in-frame sequences only. Part of the clones is absent; in the studies checked, under half of the shortfall reflects unresolved V genes, and no reason is known for the rest. V, J and clone size are those of that table, while D and trimming were read from the DNA. Counted in this sample were around 100,000 clones; around 50% of them appeared once. The ten largest make up less than 15% of the sample.

The chain is assembled from TRBV27 and TRBJ1-1, with the D gene not confidently named. The sequenced sample was CD8+ T cells sorted from blood, obtained at week 24, from a patient treated with tofacitinib. The TCR sequence derives from a human donor with alopecia areata. The DNA is as follows: TGTGCCAGCAGTTTAGGTTTGAACACTGAAGCTTTCTTT. It translates to CASSLGLNTEAFF.